This TCR beta chain is drawn from a study of blood T cells in healthy people across ages. Germline CDR1 is MNHNS and CDR2 is SASEGT. This CDR3 comprises 16 residues. V gave up 2 bases and J gave up 3 bases; unmatched junction bases: 4. With a J-beta primer mix and a sample-barcoded 5' primer, a second PCR ran about 7 to 11 cycles. Using its own MiXCR run on the 5' RACE reads, TCRdb lists one record per CDR3 protein. The sample contains around 1.5 million distinct CDR3 sequences, about 31% of which appear only once. This clonotype was observed a few times. Sequencing was performed on blood. The chain recombines TRBV6-1 with TRBJ2-7; 13 nucleotides agree with TRBD2. The clonotype was recovered from a woman between 25 and 40 years old in good health. CDR3: CASSERRTSGSYEQYF. The DNA for the CDR3 is TGTGCCAGCAGTGAAAGACGGACTAGCGGGAGCTACGAGCAGTACTTC.